These 23 T cell receptor beta chains originate from one sample sequenced in a study of cytomegalovirus exposure and HLA in healthy donors. It was with 60 Vbeta and 13 Jbeta primers that the PCR ran. Sequencing used immunoSEQ multiplex PCR; TCRdb keeps in-frame clones, though not all of them. The table lists more than 95,000 clones, approximately 71% of them singletons. The sample was PBMCs. Source of these receptors: a woman in her forties or fifties in good health and CMV-seronegative.

The rearrangement links TRBV4-3 to TRBJ1-3; D is unresolved. CDR3 length: 15 amino acids. Per germline, CDR1 LGHNA and CDR2 YSLEER. V was shortened by 6 bases and J by 4 bases, with 16 bases between the two germline ends. The CDR3 spells CASSHNKGGGNTIYF. In DNA, the CDR3 is TGCGCCAGCAGTCATAACAAGGGAGGAGGAAACACCATATATTTT.

The chain has TRBV18 and TRBJ1-1, with D possibly matching TRBD1 (6 bases). CDR1 is KGHSH, CDR2 LQKENI, per germline. The V end lost 0 bases, the J end lost 1 base, and 9 bases lay between the germline ends. This CDR3 is built from 15 residues. CDR3 protein: CASSPPGTPNTEAFF. The CDR3 DNA reads TGTGCCAGCTCACCACCAGGGACACCGAACACTGAAGCTTTCTTT.

A remark on this clone: At one end the junction does not follow the germline gene, possibly because of a read error. The chain has TRBV7-9 and TRBJ2-7; 9 bases agree with TRBD2. The CDR3 consists of 15 residues. Per the germline V gene, CDR1 is SEHNR and CDR2 is FQNEAQ (reference sequence). The CDR3 reads CSSSLSAGGPFEQYF. The DNA of the CDR3 is TGTTCCAGCAGCTTAAGTGCGGGAGGGCCTTTCGAGCAGTACTTC. The whole variable domain, filled in from reference TRBV7-9 and TRBJ2-7, reads DTGVSQNPRHKITKRGQNVTFRCDPISEHNRLYWYRQTLGQGPEFLTYFQNEAQLEKSRLLSDRFSAERPKGSFSTLEIQRTEQGDSAMYLCSSSLSAGGPFEQYFGPGTRLTVT.

The chain joins TRBV10-3 to TRBJ2-1; TRBD2 aligns across 9 bases. The CDR3 is 14 residues long. V shed 6 bases and J 5 bases; nucleotides not matched to a gene: 5. Germline CDR1 reads ENHRY; CDR2 reads SYGVKD. The CDR3 nucleotides are TGTGCCATCAGGATAGCGGGAGATCACAATGAGCAGTTCTTC. Amino acid sequence: CAIRIAGDHNEQFF.

The chain carries TRBV28 and TRBJ2-5; 7 positions agree with TRBD1. V lost 7 bases and J lost 6; bases outside the gene matches: 11. This CDR3 spans 14 amino acids. The germline gives CDR1 MDHEN, CDR2 SYDVKM. The CDR3 sequence: CASTSGTAGKTQYF. CDR3 DNA: TGTGCCAGCACCTCCGGGACAGCTGGGAAGACCCAGTACTTC.

This clone was found a few times. V and J are TRBV7-2 and TRBJ2-3, with TRBD2 matching 7 bases. This CDR3 is built from 15 residues. Trimming at V came to 3 bases and at J to 4 bases, leaving 7 bases not matched to a gene. From germline, CDR1 is SGHTA and CDR2 FQGNSA. The CDR3 nucleotides read TGTGCCAGCAGCTTTGGGGGGGGAGGCGCAGATACGCAGTATTTT. Protein product: CASSFGGGGADTQYF.

The genes are TRBV7-6 and TRBJ2-5, with 14 bases fitting TRBD2. Near its end, the DNA agrees better with TRBJ2-7, so the J call may be wrong. This CDR3 is 16 amino acids long. In germline, CDR1 is SGHVS, CDR2 FNYEAQ. In DNA form, the CDR3 reads TGTGCCAGCAGCTCTGGGACTAGCGGGAGTTTTTACGAGCAGTACTTC. This gives the protein CASSSGTSGSFYEQYF.

This clone was counted between two and nine times. The chain has TRBV28 and TRBJ2-7; maybe TRBD1 (5 bases). V was shortened by 6 bases and J by 8 bases, with 29 bases between the two germline ends. CDR1 MDHEN and CDR2 SYDVKM come from the germline V gene. This CDR3 has 17 amino acids. The CDR3 DNA reads TGTGCCAGCAGGGCGCAGCAGGGATACTTGTCTTCTGCGAAGCAGTACTTC. Its protein is CASRAQQGYLSSAKQYF.

This chain links TRBV13 with TRBJ2-3; the match to TRBD2 covers 13 bases. From germline, CDR1 is PRHDT and CDR2 FYEKMQ (reference sequence). V was pared by 4 bases and J by 3 bases, with 4 bases of the junction left unmatched. The CDR3 spans 16 residues. The CDR3 is CASSYQTSGRTDTQYF. For the CDR3, the DNA is TGTGCCAGCAGCTACCAGACTAGCGGGAGGACAGATACGCAGTATTTT.

This clone was seen a few times. The V gene is TRBV20-1, the J gene TRBJ1-2; D not certain. This CDR3 is 10 amino acids long. V lost 6 bases and J 8 bases, leaving 10 bases between the germline ends. CDR1 is DFQATT and CDR2 is SNEGSKA in the germline V gene (reference sequence). CDR3 nucleotide sequence: TGCAGTGCCCTCGCGGGGGGCTACACCTTC. This gives the protein CSALAGGYTF.

This clone was seen only once. V gene TRBV11-3 combines with J gene TRBJ2-2, with 9 bases matching TRBD1. Germline CDR1 SGHNT, CDR2 YENEEA. CDR3 length: 15 amino acids. After removal of 1 base from V and 3 bases from J, the junction contained 0 bases not matched to a gene. The CDR3 loop is CASSLGTGDTGELFF. CDR3 DNA: TGTGCCAGCAGCTTAGGGACAGGGGACACCGGGGAGCTGTTTTTT.

This chain links TRBV21-1 with TRBJ2-7; no check of the table's D call, TRBD2, against the DNA was made. TRBV21-1 is reported as a pseudogene. The CDR3 contains 16 residues. For the CDR3, the DNA is TGTGCCAGCAGCGCGTCTCTAGCGGGAGGAGGGTACGAGCAGTACTTC. Translation: CASSASLAGGGYEQYF.

This sequence joins TRBV29-1 and TRBJ2-3; 15 bases agree with TRBD2. V trimming: 4 bases; J trimming: 2 bases; junction bases outside the gene matches: 4. This CDR3 is built from 16 residues. Germline loops: CDR1 SQVTM, CDR2 ANQGSEA. CDR3 DNA: TGCAGCGTTGGAGGACTAGCGGGAGGGGACACAGATACGCAGTATTTT. Its translation is CSVGGLAGGDTDTQYF.

The rearrangement uses TRBV18 and TRBJ2-1, with D possibly being TRBD2 (5 bases). The germline V and J ends were trimmed by 3 bases and 5 bases, with 17 bases remaining between them. The CDR3 has 16 amino acids. Germline V CDR1 and CDR2: KGHSH, LQKENI. The CDR3: CASSPPGRVAHNEQFF. The CDR3 DNA is TGTGCCAGCTCACCCCCGGGAAGGGTAGCTCACAATGAGCAGTTCTTC.

V gene TRBV7-8 combines with J gene TRBJ2-2; D not certain. The length of the CDR3 is 13 residues. Germline lookup yields CDR1 SGHVS and CDR2 FQNEAQ. The germline V and J ends were trimmed by 2 bases and 5 bases, with 6 bases remaining between them. This CDR3 is CASSLLLTGELFF. As DNA, the CDR3 is TGTGCCAGCAGCTTACTTCTAACCGGGGAGCTGTTTTTT. The full variable domain, completed using reference TRBV7-8 and TRBJ2-2, is GAGVSQSPRYKVAKRGQDVALRCDPISGHVSLFWYQQALGQGPEFLTYFQNEAQLDKSGLPSDRFFAERPEGSVSTLKIQRTQQEDSAVYLCASSLLLTGELFFGEGSRLTVL.

V usage is TRBV5-1 and J usage is TRBJ2-7, with 10 bases matching TRBD2. CDR1 is SGHRS, CDR2 YFSETQ, per germline. V was clipped by 1 base and J by 2 bases; unmatched bases: 9. The CDR3 is 17 amino acids. CDR3 coding DNA: TGCGCCAGCAGCTTGTTGCTGCGACTAGCGGGTCCCTACGAGCAGTACTTC. This gives the protein CASSLLLRLAGPYEQYF.

This clone was found once. The CDR3, as DNA: TGTGCCAGCAGTTACGCAGGGCGCACAGATACGCAGTATTTT. Its protein product is CASSYAGRTDTQYF. This chain joins TRBV6-5 and TRBJ2-3; possible D gene TRBD1, 5 bases. The CDR3 has 14 residues. Germline V gene data show CDR1 as MNHEY and CDR2 as SVGAGI. Trimming left V 2 bases short and J 1 base short, with 7 bases between.

The V call is TRBV7-6, the J call TRBJ2-5; 9 bases fit TRBD2. The germline CDR1 and CDR2 sequences are SGHVS and FNYEAQ. There are 15 residues in the CDR3. V was pared by 7 bases and J by 2 bases, with 8 bases of the junction left unmatched. The CDR3 here is CASTSGLAGQETQYF. The CDR3 nucleotides are TGTGCCAGCACCTCCGGTCTAGCGGGGCAAGAGACCCAGTACTTC.

The chain is built from TRBV29-1 and TRBJ2-3, with TRBD2 as a possible D gene (6 bases). CDR3 size: 13 residues. Germline CDR1 SQVTM, CDR2 ANQGSEA. The V end was cut by 5 bases, the J end by 6 bases, with 15 bases between. CDR3 sequence (DNA): TGCAGCGTTTCAAACGCGGGAATGGATACGCAGTATTTT. Translated: CSVSNAGMDTQYF.

This chain joins TRBV28 and TRBJ2-1, with D maybe TRBD2 (6 bases). Germline loops: CDR1 MDHEN, CDR2 SYDVKM. V lost 5 bases to trimming and J lost 7 bases, with 21 bases between them. The CDR3 extends over 16 amino acids. CDR3 region: CASSAPGGDVRNEQFF. CDR3 nucleotides: TGTGCCAGCAGTGCCCCTGGAGGGGATGTCCGGAATGAGCAGTTCTTC.

There are a few counts of this clone. The chain couples TRBV11-2 to TRBJ2-1; no reliable D call. The V and J ends lost 0 bases and 10 bases respectively, with 7 bases between them. Germline V gene lookup returns CDR1 SGHAT and CDR2 FQNNGV. This CDR3 contains 12 residues. CDR3 residues: CASSLDPREQFF. The CDR3 DNA is TGTGCCAGCAGCTTAGATCCACGGGAGCAGTTCTTC. Variable domain in full (rest from reference TRBV11-2 and TRBJ2-1): EAGVAQSPRYKIIEKRQSVAFWCNPISGHATLYWYQQILGQGPKLLIQFQNNGVVDDSQLPKDRFSAERLKGVDSTLKIQPAKLEDSAVYLCASSLDPREQFFGPGTRLTVL.

This clone was observed a handful of times. The chain joins TRBV27 to TRBJ2-1; D might be TRBD2 (5 bases). Germline CDR1 and CDR2: MNHEY and SMNVEV (reference sequence). The length of the CDR3 is 18 residues. Trimming left V 1 base short and J 5 bases short, with 21 bases between. This CDR3 reads CASSLLGGFGGPNNEQFF. The CDR3, as DNA: TGTGCCAGCAGTTTATTAGGAGGATTCGGAGGCCCTAACAATGAGCAGTTCTTC.

This chain links TRBV28 with TRBJ2-5, with 7 bases lining up with TRBD1. The CDR3 extends over 13 amino acids. Losses at the gene ends were 11 bases for V and 6 bases for J; bases not matched to a gene: 12. Germline V gene sequence: CDR1 MDHEN, CDR2 SYDVKM. CDR3 amino acids: CAAQKQGLKTQYF. CDR3 in DNA: TGTGCCGCCCAAAAACAGGGGTTAAAGACCCAGTACTTC.